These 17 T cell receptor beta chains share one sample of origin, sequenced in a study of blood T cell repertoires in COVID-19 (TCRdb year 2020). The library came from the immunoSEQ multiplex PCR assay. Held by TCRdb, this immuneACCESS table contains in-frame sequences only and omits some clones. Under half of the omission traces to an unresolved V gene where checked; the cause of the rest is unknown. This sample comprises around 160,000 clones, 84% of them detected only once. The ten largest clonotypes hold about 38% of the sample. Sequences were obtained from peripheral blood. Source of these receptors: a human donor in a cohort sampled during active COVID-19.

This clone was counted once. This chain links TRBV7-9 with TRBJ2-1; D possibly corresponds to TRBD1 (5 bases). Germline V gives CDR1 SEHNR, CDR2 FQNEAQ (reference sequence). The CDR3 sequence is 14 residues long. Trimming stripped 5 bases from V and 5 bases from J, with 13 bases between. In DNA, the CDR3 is TGTGCCAGCAGCCCCTGGACACTGGACAATGAGCAGTTCTTC. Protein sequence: CASSPWTLDNEQFF. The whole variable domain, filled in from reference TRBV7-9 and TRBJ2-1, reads DTGVSQNPRHKITKRGQNVTFRCDPISEHNRLYWYRQTLGQGPEFLTYFQNEAQLEKSRLLSDRFSAERPKGSFSTLEIQRTEQGDSAMYLCASSPWTLDNEQFFGPGTRLTVL.

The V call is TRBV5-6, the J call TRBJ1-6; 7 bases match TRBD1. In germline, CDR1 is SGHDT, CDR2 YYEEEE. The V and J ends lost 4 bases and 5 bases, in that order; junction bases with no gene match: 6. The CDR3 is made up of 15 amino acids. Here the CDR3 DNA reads TGTGCCAGCAGCAAAGGACAGGCGAATAATTCACCCCTCCACTTT. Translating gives CASSKGQANNSPLHF.

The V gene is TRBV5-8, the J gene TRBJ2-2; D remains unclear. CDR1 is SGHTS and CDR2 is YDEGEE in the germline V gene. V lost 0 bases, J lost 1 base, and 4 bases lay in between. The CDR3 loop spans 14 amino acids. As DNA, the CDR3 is TGTGCCAGCAGCTTGGGAGTGAACACCGGGGAGCTGTTTTTT. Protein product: CASSLGVNTGELFF.

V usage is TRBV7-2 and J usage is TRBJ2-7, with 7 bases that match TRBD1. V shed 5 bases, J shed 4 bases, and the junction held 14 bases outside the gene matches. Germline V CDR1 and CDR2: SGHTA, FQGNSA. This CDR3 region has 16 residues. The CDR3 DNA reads TGTGCCAGCAGCGGACTGGGACAGATAGAGCGTTACGAGCAGTACTTC. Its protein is CASSGLGQIERYEQYF.

Written as DNA, the CDR3 is TGCAGCGTTGAGCGTTTTCGGGGTGGTTGGGAGCAGTTCTTC. Protein: CSVERFRGGWEQFF. The gene calls are TRBV29-1 and TRBJ2-1; D is possibly TRBD2 (5 bases). V lost 3 bases and J 10 bases, leaving 19 bases between the germline ends. CDR1 SQVTM and CDR2 ANQGSEA come from the germline V gene. This CDR3 has 14 residues.

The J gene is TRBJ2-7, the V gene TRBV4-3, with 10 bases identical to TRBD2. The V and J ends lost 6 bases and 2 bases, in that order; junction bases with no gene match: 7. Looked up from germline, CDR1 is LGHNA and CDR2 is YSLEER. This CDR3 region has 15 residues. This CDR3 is CASRFGLAVTYEQYF. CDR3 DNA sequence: TGCGCCAGCAGATTCGGACTAGCGGTCACCTACGAGCAGTACTTC.

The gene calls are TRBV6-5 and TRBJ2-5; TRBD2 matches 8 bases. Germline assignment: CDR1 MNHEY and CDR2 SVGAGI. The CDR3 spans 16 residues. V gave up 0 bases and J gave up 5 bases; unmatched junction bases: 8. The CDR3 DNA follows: TGTGCCAGCAGTTACTCGCGGGGGGCTCCGGGGGAGACCCAGTACTTC. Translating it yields CASSYSRGAPGETQYF.

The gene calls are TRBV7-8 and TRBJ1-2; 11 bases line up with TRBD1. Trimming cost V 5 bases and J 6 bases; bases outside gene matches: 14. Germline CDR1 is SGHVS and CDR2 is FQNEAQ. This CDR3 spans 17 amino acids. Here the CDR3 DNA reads TGTGCCAGCAGCCCCCGGGACAGGGGGTTAAAGGGTAATGGCTACACCTTC. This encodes CASSPRDRGLKGNGYTF.

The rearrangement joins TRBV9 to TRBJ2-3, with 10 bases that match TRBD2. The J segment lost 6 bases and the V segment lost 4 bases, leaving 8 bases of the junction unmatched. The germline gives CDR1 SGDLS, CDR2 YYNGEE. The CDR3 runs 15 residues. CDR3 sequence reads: CASSPSGGLRDTQYF. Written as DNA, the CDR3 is TGTGCCAGCAGCCCTAGCGGGGGCCTCCGGGATACGCAGTATTTT.

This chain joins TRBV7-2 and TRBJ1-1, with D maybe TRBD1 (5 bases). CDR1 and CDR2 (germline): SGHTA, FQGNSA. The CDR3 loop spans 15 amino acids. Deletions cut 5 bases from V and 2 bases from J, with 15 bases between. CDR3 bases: TGTGCCAGCAGCACCCAGGGACTCCTTAACACTGAAGCTTTCTTT. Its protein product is CASSTQGLLNTEAFF.

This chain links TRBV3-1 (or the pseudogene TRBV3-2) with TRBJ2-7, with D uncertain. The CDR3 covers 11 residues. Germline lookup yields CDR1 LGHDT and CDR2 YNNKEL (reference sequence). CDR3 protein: CVSEALREQYF. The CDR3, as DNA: TGTGTTTCAGAGGCATTACGGGAGCAGTACTTC.

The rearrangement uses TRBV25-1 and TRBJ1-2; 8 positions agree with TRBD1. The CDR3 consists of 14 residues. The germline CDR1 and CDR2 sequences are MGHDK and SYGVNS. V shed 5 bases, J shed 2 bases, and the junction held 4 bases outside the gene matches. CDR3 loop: CASSLGQGNYGYTF. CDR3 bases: TGTGCCAGCAGTCTTGGACAGGGAAACTATGGCTACACCTTC.

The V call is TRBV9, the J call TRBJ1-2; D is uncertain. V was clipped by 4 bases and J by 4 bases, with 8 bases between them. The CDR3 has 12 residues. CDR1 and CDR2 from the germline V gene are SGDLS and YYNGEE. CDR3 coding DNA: TGTGCCAGCAGCCCCTTAGTCTATGGCTACACCTTC. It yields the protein CASSPLVYGYTF. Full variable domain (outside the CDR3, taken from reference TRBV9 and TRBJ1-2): DSGVTQTPKHLITATGQRVTLRCSPRSGDLSVYWYQQSLDQGLQFLIQYYNGEERAKGNILERFSAQQFPDLHSELNLSSLELGDSALYFCASSPLVYGYTFGSGTRLTVV.

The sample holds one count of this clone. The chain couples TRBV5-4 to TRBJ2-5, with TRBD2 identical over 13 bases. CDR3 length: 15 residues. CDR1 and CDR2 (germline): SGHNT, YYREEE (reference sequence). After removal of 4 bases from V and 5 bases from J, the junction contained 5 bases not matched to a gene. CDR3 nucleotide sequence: TGTGCCAGCAGCCGGACTAGCGGGGGTTCGGAGACCCAGTACTTC. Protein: CASSRTSGGSETQYF. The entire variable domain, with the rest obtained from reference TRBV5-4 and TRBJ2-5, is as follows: ETGVTQSPTHLIKTRGQQVTLRCSSQSGHNTVSWYQQALGQGPQFIFQYYREEENGRGNFPPRFSGLQFPNYSSELNVNALELDDSALYLCASSRTSGGSETQYFGPGTRLLVL.

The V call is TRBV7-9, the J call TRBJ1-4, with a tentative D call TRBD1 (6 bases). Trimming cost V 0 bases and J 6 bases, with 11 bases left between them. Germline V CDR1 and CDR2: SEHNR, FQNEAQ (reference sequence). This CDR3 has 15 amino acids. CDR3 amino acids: CASSLAGGQDEKLFF. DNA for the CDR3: TGTGCCAGCAGCTTAGCGGGGGGGCAGGATGAAAAACTGTTTTTT.

CDR3 amino acids: CASSPGASWETQYF. CDR3 nucleotides: TGTGCCAGCTCACCAGGGGCTAGTTGGGAGACCCAGTACTTC. V and J are TRBV18 and TRBJ2-5; D is possibly TRBD1 (5 bases). The CDR3 extends over 14 amino acids. V was shortened by 2 bases and J by 5 bases, with 12 bases between the two germline ends. Per germline, CDR1 KGHSH and CDR2 LQKENI.

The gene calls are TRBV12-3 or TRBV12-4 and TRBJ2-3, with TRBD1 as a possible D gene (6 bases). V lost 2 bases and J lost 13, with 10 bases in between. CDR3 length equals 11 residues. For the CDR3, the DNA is TGTGCCAGCAGTTTAACAGGGCTCGAGTATTTT. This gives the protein CASSLTGLEYF.